These 15 T cell receptor beta chains were sequenced from one sample in a study of blood T cell repertoires in COVID-19. Profiled with immunoSEQ multiplex PCR; TCRdb holds only in-frame clones, not every one. The repertoire holds approximately 50,000 clones, with around nine tenths as singletons. Sequences were obtained from peripheral blood. These TCRs come from a man between 50 and 59 years old with acute or convalescent COVID-19.

This chain connects TRBV19 to TRBJ1-5, with a tentative D call TRBD1 (6 bases). The germline V gene has CDR1 LNHDA and CDR2 SQIVND (reference sequence). The V end lost 7 bases, the J end lost 7 bases, and 20 bases lay between the germline ends. This CDR3 comprises 15 residues. Here the CDR3 reads CASTDRPGAEQPQHF. DNA for the CDR3: TGTGCCAGTACCGATAGGCCAGGGGCTGAGCAGCCCCAGCATTTT.

CDR3 coding DNA: TGTGCCAGCAGGGCCGCGGCTAGCGGGACAGATACGCAGTATTTT. Protein product: CASRAAASGTDTQYF. The V call is TRBV5-4, the J call TRBJ2-3, with 8 nucleotides matching TRBD2. Germline lookup yields CDR1 SGHNT and CDR2 YYREEE (reference sequence). The V and J ends lost 5 bases and 3 bases, in that order; junction bases with no gene match: 8. The CDR3 covers 15 residues.

The V and J genes are TRBV28 and TRBJ1-2, with 7 bases that match TRBD1. The CDR3 consists of 15 residues. J lost 4 bases, V lost 5 bases, and 10 bases had no gene match. Germline V lookup: CDR1 MDHEN, CDR2 SYDVKM. CDR3 DNA: TGTGCCAGCAGTCCGGGGGACAGTAGTTCCTATGGCTACACCTTC. Encoded protein: CASSPGDSSSYGYTF.

This chain links TRBV2 with TRBJ2-1, with 8 bases fitting TRBD2. Germline CDR1 SNHLY, CDR2 FYNNEI. J gave up 0 bases and V 7 bases, and 5 bases lay outside the gene matches. The CDR3 has 15 residues. The CDR3 is CASILSGSSYNEQFF. In DNA form, the CDR3 reads TGTGCCAGCATCTTAAGCGGGAGCTCCTACAATGAGCAGTTCTTC.

The rearrangement uses TRBV10-3 and TRBJ2-2, with TRBD2 identical over 10 bases. Trimming at V came to 9 bases and at J to 6 bases, leaving 7 bases not matched to a gene. The germline gives CDR1 ENHRY, CDR2 SYGVKD. The CDR3 totals 14 residues. The CDR3 sequence: CAIKTSGFPGELFF. Here the CDR3 DNA reads TGTGCCATTAAGACTAGCGGGTTCCCCGGGGAGCTGTTTTTT.

Regarding this clone: The germline gene is not matched at one end of the junction; a read error may be the cause. The genes are TRBV29-1 and TRBJ2-7; 7 bases are a match to TRBD1. Germline loops: CDR1 SQVTM, CDR2 ANQGSEA. CDR3 size: 15 residues. CDR3 nucleotides: TGCAGCGTCGAAGGGGAGACAGGGTTGGTCTACGAGCAGTACTTC. Translating it yields CSVEGETGLVYEQYF.

The V call is TRBV4-2, the J call TRBJ2-1; D is uncertain. Germline values: CDR1 LGHNA, CDR2 YNFKEQ. The CDR3 spans 14 residues. The V end was cut by 1 base, the J end by 7 bases, with 11 bases between. Written as DNA, the CDR3 is TGTGCCAGCAGCCAAGCCCACCTTGAGAATGAGCAGTTCTTC. Protein: CASSQAHLENEQFF.

The genes are TRBV10-3 and TRBJ2-2; D is uncertain. Trimming removed 7 bases from V and 2 bases from J, with 14 bases in between. Germline V gives CDR1 ENHRY, CDR2 SYGVKD. The CDR3 runs 15 residues. CDR3 sequence reads: CAIKNSDLNTGELFF. The CDR3 nucleotides are TGTGCCATCAAAAATTCTGACTTAAACACCGGGGAGCTGTTTTTT.

This sequence joins TRBV6-6 and TRBJ2-7; no clear D. The germline V gene has CDR1 MNHNY and CDR2 SVGAGI (reference sequence). The CDR3 consists of 11 residues. V was cut by 6 bases and J by 3 bases, with 6 bases left in between. CDR3 sequence: CASSHSYEQYF. The CDR3 bases are TGTGCCAGCAGCCACAGCTACGAGCAGTACTTC.

The rearrangement joins TRBV5-6 to TRBJ2-7; D call uncertain. The V end was cut by 0 bases, the J end by 2 bases, with 12 bases between. Germline V gene lookup returns CDR1 SGHDT and CDR2 YYEEEE. The CDR3 is 15 residues long. The CDR3 loop is CASSLVGTAPYEQYF. Written as DNA, the CDR3 is TGTGCCAGCAGCTTGGTAGGAACAGCCCCCTACGAGCAGTACTTC.

The chain recombines TRBV29-1 with TRBJ2-7; D perhaps matches TRBD2 (6 bases). The CDR3 totals 13 residues. Per the germline V gene, CDR1 is SQVTM and CDR2 is ANQGSEA. V was shortened by 0 bases and J by 7 bases, with 13 bases between the two germline ends. Here the CDR3 DNA reads TGCAGCGTTGAAGATCCAGCGGGTAGAGAGCAGTACTTC. This codes for CSVEDPAGREQYF.

The chain links TRBV6-1 to TRBJ1-1; 8 bases are a match to TRBD1. The CDR3 runs 16 residues. Germline V gives CDR1 MNHNS, CDR2 SASEGT. The V gene end was trimmed by 2 bases and the J gene end by 1 base; junction bases not matched to a gene: 6. As DNA, the CDR3 is TGTGCCAGCAGTGAAAGTCCCGGGACAGGGAACACTGAAGCTTTCTTT. Its protein product is CASSESPGTGNTEAFF.

The rearrangement links TRBV4-1 to TRBJ2-1; perhaps TRBD2 as D (7 bases). V lost 0 bases to trimming and J lost 8 bases, with 14 bases between them. Looked up from germline, CDR1 is MGHRA and CDR2 is YSYEKL. The CDR3 contains 15 residues. The DNA of the CDR3 is TGCGCCAGCAGCCAAGAAAAGGGGGGGGCCTATGAGCAGTTCTTC. Translation: CASSQEKGGAYEQFF.

V gene TRBV12-5 combines with J gene TRBJ1-2, with D perhaps matching TRBD1 (6 bases). The germline CDR1 and CDR2 sequences are LGHNT and FRNRAP. V shed 6 bases and J shed 7 bases, with 12 bases lying between them. The CDR3 is made up of 12 amino acids. The CDR3 loop is CASGRGGPGYTF. CDR3 nucleotides: TGTGCTAGTGGAAGGGGGGGTCCTGGCTACACCTTC.

The rearrangement links TRBV27 to TRBJ1-3; the D is unclear. CDR3 size: 15 residues. Trimming shortened V by 0 bases and J by 4 bases, and 10 bases separated the two germline ends. The germline V gene encodes CDR1 MNHEY and CDR2 SMNVEV (reference sequence). CDR3 in DNA: TGTGCCAGCAGTTTATCGACGGGGTGGGGAAACACCATATATTTT. Protein: CASSLSTGWGNTIYF.